This entry concerns a single TCR beta chain. This sample was included in a study of blood T cell repertoires in COVID-19. TCRdb's copy holds only in-frame clones and misses some; the assay was immunoSEQ multiplex PCR. The data hold fewer than 300,000 clones, with 80% to 90% observed a single time. Germline lookup yields CDR1 GTSNPN and CDR2 SVGIG (reference sequence). The CDR3 loop spans 14 amino acids. After removal of 3 bases from V and 2 bases from J, the junction contained 6 bases not matched to a gene. The Seattle patients joined while their infection was active and were tracked longitudinally afterward.

The TCR was taken from a woman aged 45 to 65 with COVID-19, enrolled during active disease. Source material: peripheral blood. This chain joins TRBV30 and TRBJ1-2, with 7 bases that match TRBD1. The CDR3 coding sequence is TGTGCCTGGAGGCCAGGGGGTAAAAACTATGGCTACACCTTC. This gives the protein CAWRPGGKNYGYTF.